This TCR beta chain was identified in a study of blood T cell repertoires in COVID-19. Method: immunoSEQ multiplex PCR; TCRdb's copy keeps in-frame clones and lacks some. The table includes 400,000 to 500,000 clones, around 87% detected once. Germline lookup yields CDR1 SNHLY and CDR2 FYNNEI. The CDR3 extends over 15 amino acids. J was trimmed by 6 bases and V by 6 bases; bases with no gene match: 11. This TCR came from a woman in her forties who had recovered from COVID-19. The chain links TRBV2 to TRBJ2-7, with 10 positions matching TRBD1. The sequenced material came from PBMCs or T cells enriched from blood (not recorded which). CDR3 sequence: CASRGIRTGGAEQYF. Written as DNA, the CDR3 is TGTGCCAGCAGGGGGATACGGACAGGGGGTGCCGAGCAGTACTTC. Supplemented by reference TRBV2 and TRBJ2-7, the full variable domain reads EPEVTQTPSHQVTQMGQEVILRCVPISNHLYFYWYRQILGQKVEFLVSFYNNEISEKSEIFDDQFSVERPDGSNFTLKIRSTKLEDSAMYFCASRGIRTGGAEQYFGPGTRLTVT.